Given below is one T cell receptor (beta chain) in context. The data are from a study of T cells in women clearing cervical HPV infection. Genomic DNA, averaging about 1,200 ng per sample, yielded TCR beta CDR3 via immunoSEQ. The assay was immunoSEQ multiplex PCR, and TCRdb's table has in-frame clones only and misses some. Its table records more than 20,000 clones. Each participant carried one incident cervical HPV16 infection only. MY09/MY11 PCR detected cervical HPV DNA; dot-blot assigned genotypes. Sequenced: blood buffy coat. This sequence was found in a woman aged 18-70 years with a cervical HPV16 infection that either progressed to CIN3+ or cleared (not recorded which).

The CDR3 reads CASKSLVGPDPQHF. The CDR3 DNA, read in part, is TGTGCCAGCAAAAGTTTAGTGGGGCCCGATCCC. V and J are TRBV2 and TRBJ1-5, with D tentatively TRBD1 (5 bases). The CDR3 end lies 3 residues beyond the end of the read and is filled in from the germline J gene. This CDR3 region has 14 residues. Germline V gives CDR1 SNHLY, CDR2 FYNNEI.